This T cell receptor (beta chain) was captured in a study of beta chain features in type 1 diabetes. Overall study results and limits: Shortening that was moderate but significant affected the TCRB CDR3s of Type 1 diabetes patients in all four CD4+ subsets. The naive, central memory and Treg TCRB repertoires looked more alike in patients than they did in healthy donors.

The investigators reverse transcribed all of the isolated RNA, so they sequenced expressed TCRB transcripts. The protocol was immunoSEQ multiplex PCR, while the TCRdb copy is restricted to in-frame clones and leaves out a portion. The data contain 120,000 to 150,000 clones, about 50% of them singletons. The V end was cut by 2 bases, the J end by 8 bases, with 6 bases between. CDR3 length: 11 residues. In germline, CDR1 is SGHTA, CDR2 FQGNSA. This clone was seen a few times. Its antigen is unknown. This receptor was obtained from a man aged 18 to 30 in good health. Specimen: Tregs from blood. V gene TRBV7-2 combines with J gene TRBJ1-1; no definite D call. The CDR3 DNA reads as TGTGCCAGCAGCTTATTGAGGGAAGCTTTCTTT. This translates into CASSLLREAFF.